This T cell receptor (beta chain) was documented in a study of tumor-infiltrating lymphocytes in localized non-small cell lung cancer. General study findings and limits: Immunotypes IM1 and IM2 had similar TCR-derived T-cell fractions. Technical variation could not be separated from intratumor heterogeneity here.

For this clone: The antigen remains unidentified.

The CDR3 consists of 14 residues. Germline-derived CDR1 and CDR2 are SGHTA and FQGTGA. Deletions cut 5 bases from V and 0 bases from J, with 9 bases between. Measured with immunoSEQ multiplex PCR; TCRdb has only the in-frame clones, and not every one. The sample has under 10,000 clones; about two thirds are singletons. The sequence derives from a human donor with non-small cell lung cancer. Material: lung tumor tissue. V is TRBV7-3 and J is TRBJ2-3; perhaps TRBD2 as D (6 bases). The CDR3 region is CASSAGTSTDTQYF. The CDR3 region has the DNA TGTGCCAGCAGCGCGGGGACTAGCACAGATACGCAGTATTTT. The whole variable domain, remainder taken from reference TRBV7-3 and TRBJ2-3, is GAGVSQTPSNKVTEKGKYVELRCDPISGHTALYWYRQSLGQGPEFLIYFQGTGAADDSGLPNDRFFAVRPEGSVSTLKIQRTERGDSAVYLCASSAGTSTDTQYFGPGTRLTVL.